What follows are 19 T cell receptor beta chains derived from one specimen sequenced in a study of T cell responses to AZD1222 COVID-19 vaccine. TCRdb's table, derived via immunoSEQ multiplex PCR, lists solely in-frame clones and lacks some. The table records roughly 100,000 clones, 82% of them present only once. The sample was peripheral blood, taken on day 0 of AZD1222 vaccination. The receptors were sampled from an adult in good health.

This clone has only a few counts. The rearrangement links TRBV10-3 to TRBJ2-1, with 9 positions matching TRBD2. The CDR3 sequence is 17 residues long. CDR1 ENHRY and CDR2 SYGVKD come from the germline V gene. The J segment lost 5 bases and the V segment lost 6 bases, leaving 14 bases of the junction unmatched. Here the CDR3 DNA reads TGTGCCATCAGCGACGAGCTCGCGGGCGGGGGGGACAATGAGCAGTTCTTC. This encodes CAISDELAGGGDNEQFF.

The CDR3 bases are TGTGCTAGTGGTTTGGGGGTCAACACCGGGGAGCTGTTTTTT. It specifies CASGLGVNTGELFF. The chain uses TRBV12-5 and TRBJ2-2; D gene uncertain. Between the trimmed V and J ends, which lost 1 base and 2 bases, there was a span of 5 bases. Germline CDR1 reads LGHNT; CDR2 reads FRNRAP. The CDR3 is 14 residues long.

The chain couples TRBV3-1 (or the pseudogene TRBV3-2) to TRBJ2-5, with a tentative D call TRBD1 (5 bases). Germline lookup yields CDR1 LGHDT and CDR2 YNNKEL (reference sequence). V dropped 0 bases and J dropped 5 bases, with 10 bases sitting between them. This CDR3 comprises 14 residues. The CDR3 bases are TGTGCCAGCAGCCAAGAGGGGCTGGAGGAGACCCAGTACTTC. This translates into CASSQEGLEETQYF.

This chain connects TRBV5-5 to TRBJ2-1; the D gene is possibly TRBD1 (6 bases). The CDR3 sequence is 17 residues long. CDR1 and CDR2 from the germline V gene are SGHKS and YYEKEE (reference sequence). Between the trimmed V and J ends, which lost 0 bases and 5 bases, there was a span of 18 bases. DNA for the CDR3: TGTGCCAGCAGCTTGGATAGGGTGGGGGCCGTTGACAATGAGCAGTTCTTC. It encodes CASSLDRVGAVDNEQFF.

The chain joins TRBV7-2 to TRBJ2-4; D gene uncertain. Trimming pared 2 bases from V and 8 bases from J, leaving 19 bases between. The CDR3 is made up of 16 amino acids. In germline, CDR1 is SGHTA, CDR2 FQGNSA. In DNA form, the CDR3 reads TGTGCCAGCAGCTTACGCAGGTTGAGCCTTGGGGACATTCAGTACTTC. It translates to CASSLRRLSLGDIQYF.

Written as DNA, the CDR3 is TGTGCCAGCAGGATGGACAACTCTGGAAACACCATATATTTT. This translates into CASRMDNSGNTIYF. J is TRBJ1-3 and V is TRBV6-5, with a weak D call TRBD1 (5 bases). The V gene's germline CDR1 is MNHEY and CDR2 SVGAGI. The CDR3 is 14 amino acids. The V end was cut by 6 bases, the J end by 0 bases, with 9 bases between.

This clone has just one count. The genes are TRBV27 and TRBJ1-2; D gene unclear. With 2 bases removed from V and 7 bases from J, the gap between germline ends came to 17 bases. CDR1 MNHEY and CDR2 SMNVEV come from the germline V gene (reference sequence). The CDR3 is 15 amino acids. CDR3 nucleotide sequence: TGTGCCAGCAGTTTAAAATATGGTGGGGTGGCTGGCTACACCTTC. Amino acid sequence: CASSLKYGGVAGYTF.

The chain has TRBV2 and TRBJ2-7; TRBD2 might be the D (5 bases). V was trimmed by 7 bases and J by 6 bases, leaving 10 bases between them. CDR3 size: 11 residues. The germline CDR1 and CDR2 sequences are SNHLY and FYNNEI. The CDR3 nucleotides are TGTGCCAGCACGGACGGAGGCGAGCAGTACTTC. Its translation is CASTDGGEQYF.

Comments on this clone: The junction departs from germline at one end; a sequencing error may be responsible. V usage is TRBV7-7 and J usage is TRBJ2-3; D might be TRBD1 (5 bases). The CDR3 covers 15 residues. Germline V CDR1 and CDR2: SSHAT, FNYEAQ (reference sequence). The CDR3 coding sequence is TGTGCTAGCAGCTCTCAGGGATTGGGCACAGATACGCAGTATTTT. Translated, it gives CASSSQGLGTDTQYF. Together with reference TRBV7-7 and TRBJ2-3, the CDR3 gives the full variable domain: GAGVSQSPRYKVTKRGQDVTLRCDPISSHATLYWYQQALGQGPEFLTYFNYEAQPDKSGLPSDRFSAERPEGSISTLTIQRTEQRDSAMYRCASSSQGLGTDTQYFGPGTRLTVL.

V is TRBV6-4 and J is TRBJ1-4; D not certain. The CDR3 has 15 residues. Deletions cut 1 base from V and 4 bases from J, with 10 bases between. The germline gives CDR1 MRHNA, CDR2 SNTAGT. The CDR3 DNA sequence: TGTGCCAGCAGTGACTGGAGGCCACGTAATGAAAAACTGTTTTTT. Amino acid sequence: CASSDWRPRNEKLFF.

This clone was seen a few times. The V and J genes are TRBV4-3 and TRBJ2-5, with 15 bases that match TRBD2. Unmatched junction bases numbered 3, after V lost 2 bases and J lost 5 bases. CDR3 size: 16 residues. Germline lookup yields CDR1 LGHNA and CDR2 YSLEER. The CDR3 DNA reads TGCGCCAGCAGCCAAACCGGGACTAGCGGGGGGGAGACCCAGTACTTC. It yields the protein CASSQTGTSGGETQYF.

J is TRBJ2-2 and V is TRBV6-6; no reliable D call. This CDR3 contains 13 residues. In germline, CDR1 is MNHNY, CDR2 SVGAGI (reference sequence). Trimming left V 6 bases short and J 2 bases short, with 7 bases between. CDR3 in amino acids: CASRGLNTGELFF. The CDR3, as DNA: TGTGCCAGCAGGGGCCTTAACACCGGGGAGCTGTTTTTT.

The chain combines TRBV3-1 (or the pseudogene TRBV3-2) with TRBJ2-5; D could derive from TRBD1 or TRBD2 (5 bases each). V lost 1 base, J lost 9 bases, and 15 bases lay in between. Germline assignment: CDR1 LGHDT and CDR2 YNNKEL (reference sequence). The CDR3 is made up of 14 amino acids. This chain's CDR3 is CASSQVDSSGAQYF. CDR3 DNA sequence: TGTGCCAGCAGCCAAGTCGACAGTTCCGGGGCCCAGTACTTC.

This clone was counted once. This chain's CDR3 is CASSQGGVAGELFF. The DNA of the CDR3 is TGCGCCAGCAGCCAAGGGGGGGTGGCCGGGGAGCTGTTTTTT. The V gene is TRBV4-3, the J gene TRBJ2-2; a possible D gene is TRBD2 (6 bases). V dropped 1 base and J dropped 6 bases, with 9 bases sitting between them. This CDR3 has 14 residues. Per the germline V gene, CDR1 is LGHNA and CDR2 is YSLEER.

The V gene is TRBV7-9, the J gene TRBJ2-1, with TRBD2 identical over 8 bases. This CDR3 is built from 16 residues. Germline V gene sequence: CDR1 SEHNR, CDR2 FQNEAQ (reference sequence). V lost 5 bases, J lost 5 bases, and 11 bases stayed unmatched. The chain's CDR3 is CASSELGGGPNNEQFF. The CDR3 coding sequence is TGTGCCAGCAGCGAACTAGGCGGGGGGCCAAACAATGAGCAGTTCTTC.

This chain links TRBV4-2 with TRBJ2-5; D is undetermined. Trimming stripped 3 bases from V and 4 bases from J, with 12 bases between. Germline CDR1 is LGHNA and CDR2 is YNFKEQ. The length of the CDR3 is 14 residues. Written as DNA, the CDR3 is TGTGCCAGCAGCCAGGCTTTGGGCGGAGAGACCCAGTACTTC. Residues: CASSQALGGETQYF.

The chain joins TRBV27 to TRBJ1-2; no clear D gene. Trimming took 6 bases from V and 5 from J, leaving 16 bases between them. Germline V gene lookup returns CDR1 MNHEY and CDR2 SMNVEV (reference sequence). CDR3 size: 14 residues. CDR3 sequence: CASSSWTYPYGYTF. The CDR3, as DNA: TGTGCCAGCAGCTCGTGGACTTACCCATATGGCTACACCTTC.

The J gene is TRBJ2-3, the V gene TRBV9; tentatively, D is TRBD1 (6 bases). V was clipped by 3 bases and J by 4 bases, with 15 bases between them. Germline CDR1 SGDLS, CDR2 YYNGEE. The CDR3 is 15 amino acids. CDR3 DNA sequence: TGTGCCAGCAGCGCCGGGACACTTGGGGCAGATACGCAGTATTTT. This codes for CASSAGTLGADTQYF.

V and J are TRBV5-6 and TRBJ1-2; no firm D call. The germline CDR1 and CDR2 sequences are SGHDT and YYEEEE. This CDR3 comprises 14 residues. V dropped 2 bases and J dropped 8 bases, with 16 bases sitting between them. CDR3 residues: CASSFSWGDSGYTF. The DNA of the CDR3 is TGTGCCAGCAGCTTTTCTTGGGGTGATAGCGGCTACACCTTC. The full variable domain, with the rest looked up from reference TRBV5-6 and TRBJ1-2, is DAGVTQSPTHLIKTRGQQVTLRCSPKSGHDTVSWYQQALGQGPQFIFQYYEEEERQRGNFPDRFSGHQFPNYSSELNVNALLLGDSALYLCASSFSWGDSGYTFGSGTRLTVV.